The rows below give T cell receptor beta chains drawn from one sample of a study of OX40 agonist ivuxolimab in advanced cancers. Assay: immunoSEQ multiplex PCR; the TCRdb copy retains only in-frame clones and omits some. The profile shows about 63,000 clones, approximately 92% of them singletons. Sequencing used CD4+ or CD8+ T cells sorted from blood, obtained in a trial of the OX40 agonist ivuxolimab. The receptor set was obtained from an adult with an advanced solid tumor such as melanoma, head and neck, liver or kidney cancer. Each CDR3 is given with its conserved first and last residue. Fields, in order: CDR3 DNA, CDR3 protein, J gene, clone size, CDR3 length, D gene, V gene. The D gene is left open where the match is weak. Expanded clones are given a class, and other clones once, few, many or no size at all.

DNA: TGTGCCAGCTCTTGGGGTGAGCACACTGAAGCTTTCTTT; CDR3: CASSWGEHTEAFF; J: TRBJ1-1; size: NA; length: 13; D: NA; V: TRBV7-3
DNA: TGTGCCAGCAGCGTCCTTGACAGGGGAGTCTATGGCTACACCTTC; CDR3: CASSVLDRGVYGYTF; J: TRBJ1-2; size: NA; length: 15; D: TRBD1; V: TRBV7-2
DNA: TGTGCCAGCAGTTACGGGCCTAGCGGGTACCAAGAGACCCAGTACTTC; CDR3: CASSYGPSGYQETQYF; J: TRBJ2-5; size: NA; length: 16; D: TRBD2; V: TRBV6-5
DNA: TGTGCCAGCAGCTTATCCGGGACCCCTTTCTACGAGCAGTACTTC; CDR3: CASSLSGTPFYEQYF; J: TRBJ2-7; size: once; length: 15; D: NA; V: TRBV9
DNA: TGTGCCAGCAGCTTGGGAGGACACGTCACTGAAGCTTTCTTT; CDR3: CASSLGGHVTEAFF; J: TRBJ1-1; size: NA; length: 14; D: NA; V: TRBV5-4
DNA: TGTGCCAGCAGCTCCGGGACTAGCCACGAGCAGTACTTC; CDR3: CASSSGTSHEQYF; J: TRBJ2-7; size: NA; length: 13; D: TRBD2; V: TRBV2
DNA: TGTGCCAGCTCACCCCTTGTGGGAGACTACAATGAGCAGTTCTTC; CDR3: CASSPLVGDYNEQFF; J: TRBJ2-1; size: NA; length: 15; D: NA; V: TRBV18
DNA: TGCGCCAGCAGCTCCTCTCCAAACGACTATGGCTACACCTTC; CDR3: CASSSSPNDYGYTF; J: TRBJ1-2; size: NA; length: 14; D: NA; V: TRBV5-1
DNA: TGTGCCAGCAGGACTAGCGGGGAAGCCAAAAACATTCAGTACTTC; CDR3: CASRTSGEAKNIQYF; J: TRBJ2-4; size: NA; length: 15; D: TRBD2; V: TRBV28
DNA: TGCGCCAGCAGCCTACAGGGGGCAAGCACTGAAGCTTTCTTT; CDR3: CASSLQGASTEAFF; J: TRBJ1-1; size: NA; length: 14; D: TRBD1; V: TRBV5-1
DNA: TGTGCCAGCAGCTCTCAACACCGGTTCGGCACTGAAGCTTTCTTT; CDR3: CASSSQHRFGTEAFF; J: TRBJ1-1; size: NA; length: 15; D: NA; V: TRBV5-6
DNA: TGTGCCAGCAGTCGCCCATGGTCTGGCACAGATACGCAGTATTTT; CDR3: CASSRPWSGTDTQYF; J: TRBJ2-3; size: NA; length: 15; D: NA; V: TRBV6-5
DNA: TGTGCCAGCAGCCAAGCAGGACCTTCTTGGGACACCATATATTTT; CDR3: CASSQAGPSWDTIYF; J: TRBJ1-3; size: NA; length: 15; D: NA; V: TRBV14
DNA: TGTGCCAGCAGCTTAGGTCTACGGACGGACCGGTGGGCCTACGAGCAGTACTTC; CDR3: CASSLGLRTDRWAYEQYF; J: TRBJ2-7; size: few; length: 18; D: NA; V: TRBV7-9
DNA: TGTGCCAGCAGCGGGGATGGCGATGAGCAGTTCTTC; CDR3: CASSGDGDEQFF; J: TRBJ2-1; size: NA; length: 12; D: NA; V: TRBV6-6
DNA: TGTGCCAGCAGCCCACCGGGACAGGGCTCCTACGAGCAGTACTTC; CDR3: CASSPPGQGSYEQYF; J: TRBJ2-7; size: NA; length: 15; D: TRBD1; V: TRBV28
DNA: TGTGCCAGCAGCTTTCAAAGCGGGGGGGTTGTCTACGAGCAGTACTTC; CDR3: CASSFQSGGVVYEQYF; J: TRBJ2-7; size: NA; length: 16; D: TRBD2; V: TRBV7-8
DNA: TGCGCCAGCAGCTTGGAAGGAACCCAGGGGGATAATTCACCCCTCCACTTT; CDR3: CASSLEGTQGDNSPLHF; J: TRBJ1-6; size: NA; length: 17; D: TRBD1; V: TRBV5-1
DNA: TGTGCCAGCAGCCAAGACGCGGACAGGGGCTACGAGCAGTACTTC; CDR3: CASSQDADRGYEQYF; J: TRBJ2-7; size: NA; length: 15; D: TRBD1; V: TRBV4-2
DNA: TGTGCCAGCAGTTACATGGACAGGATGAACACTGAAGCTTTCTTT; CDR3: CASSYMDRMNTEAFF; J: TRBJ1-1; size: NA; length: 15; D: TRBD1; V: TRBV28
DNA: TGCGCCAGCAGCTTACTGGGGAACGGAAACACCATATATTTT; CDR3: CASSLLGNGNTIYF; J: TRBJ1-3; size: NA; length: 14; D: NA; V: TRBV5-1
DNA: TGCGCCAGCAGCTTGGTAGCAGGGCCAAACTATGGCTACACCTTC; CDR3: CASSLVAGPNYGYTF; J: TRBJ1-2; size: once; length: 15; D: NA; V: TRBV5-1
DNA: TGTGCCAGCAGGTCGAGCGGGGAGGCCACCGGGGAGCTGTTTTTT; CDR3: CASRSSGEATGELFF; J: TRBJ2-2; size: NA; length: 15; D: TRBD2; V: TRBV28
DNA: TGTGCCAGCAGCTTTTTAGGGTACGAGCAGTACTTC; CDR3: CASSFLGYEQYF; J: TRBJ2-7; size: NA; length: 12; D: NA; V: TRBV7-9
DNA: TGTGCCAGCAGCTTAGGGGATTCTAGCGGGAGTTCTCGCACCGGGGAGCTGTTTTTT; CDR3: CASSLGDSSGSSRTGELFF; J: TRBJ2-2; size: NA; length: 19; D: TRBD2; V: TRBV11-2
DNA: TGTGCCAGCAGGACGGGACTTAGCTCCTACGAGCAGTACTTC; CDR3: CASRTGLSSYEQYF; J: TRBJ2-7; size: NA; length: 14; D: NA; V: TRBV6-1
DNA: TGCGCCAGCAGTGAAAATCGCGACAGTCCAGGGACCCAGTACTTC; CDR3: CASSENRDSPGTQYF; J: TRBJ2-5; size: NA; length: 15; D: NA; V: TRBV10-1
DNA: TGCGCCAGCAGCCCTTGGGGTAGCGGGGATATTCAGTACTTC; CDR3: CASSPWGSGDIQYF; J: TRBJ2-4; size: NA; length: 14; D: TRBD2; V: TRBV5-1
DNA: TGTGCCAGCAGCTCCCGGACCGTTAATGAAAAACTGTTTTTT; CDR3: CASSSRTVNEKLFF; J: TRBJ1-4; size: NA; length: 14; D: NA; V: TRBV7-9
DNA: TGTGCCAGCAGCTTAGATCGGCAGGACTATGGCTACACCTTC; CDR3: CASSLDRQDYGYTF; J: TRBJ1-2; size: once; length: 14; D: NA; V: TRBV11-2
DNA: TGTGCCAGCAGTCCCGGACAGGTTCGCTTCCCCTACGAGCAGTACTTC; CDR3: CASSPGQVRFPYEQYF; J: TRBJ2-7; size: NA; length: 16; D: TRBD1; V: TRBV28
DNA: TGTGCCAGCAGTTACCTTCACTCTAGCGTAAGGGAGCCCGGCAATGAGCAGTTCTTC; CDR3: CASSYLHSSVREPGNEQFF; J: TRBJ2-1; size: NA; length: 19; D: NA; V: TRBV28
DNA: TGCGCCAGCAGCCGAACAGGGGGCTCCCGGAATTCACCCCTCCACTTT; CDR3: CASSRTGGSRNSPLHF; J: TRBJ1-6; size: NA; length: 16; D: TRBD1; V: TRBV4-1
DNA: TGTGCCAGCAGCTTGACCCCTAGTCATTCCACTGAAGCTTTCTTT; CDR3: CASSLTPSHSTEAFF; J: TRBJ1-1; size: once; length: 15; D: NA; V: TRBV7-8
DNA: TGCGCCAGCAGTGCATCTAGCGGCACAGATACGCAGTATTTT; CDR3: CASSASSGTDTQYF; J: TRBJ2-3; size: NA; length: 14; D: NA; V: TRBV10-1
DNA: TGTGCCAGCAGGGAGGGACTAGCGAGTTCCTACGAGCAGTACTTC; CDR3: CASREGLASSYEQYF; J: TRBJ2-7; size: few; length: 15; D: TRBD2; V: TRBV6-1
DNA: TGCGCCAGCCCGCCCACAGTGCCTCCCCCCTACGAGCAGTACTTC; CDR3: CASPPTVPPPYEQYF; J: TRBJ2-7; size: NA; length: 15; D: NA; V: TRBV23-1
DNA: TGCGCCAGCAGCCACCCTGACAGCACAGATACGCAGTATTTT; CDR3: CASSHPDSTDTQYF; J: TRBJ2-3; size: NA; length: 14; D: NA; V: TRBV4-1
DNA: TGCGCCAGCAGCCAAGTCGGAGGACTTAGCACAGATACGCAGTATTTT; CDR3: CASSQVGGLSTDTQYF; J: TRBJ2-3; size: once; length: 16; D: NA; V: TRBV4-1
DNA: TGTGCCAGCAGCTGGGGGCCCGGGACAGACCAAGAGACCCAGTACTTC; CDR3: CASSWGPGTDQETQYF; J: TRBJ2-5; size: NA; length: 16; D: TRBD1; V: TRBV7-9
DNA: TGTGCCAGCAGCCTAACCGCGACAGGGGCCTCATCTGGGGCCAACGTCCTGACTTTC; CDR3: CASSLTATGASSGANVLTF; J: TRBJ2-6; size: NA; length: 19; D: TRBD1; V: TRBV11-1
DNA: TGTGCCAGTAGCGACCTAGCGGAAGAGCAGTTCTTC; CDR3: CASSDLAEEQFF; J: TRBJ2-1; size: NA; length: 12; D: TRBD2; V: TRBV19
DNA: TGCGCCAGCAGCCAAGATCGGGGCGGGGGTTACAATGAGCAGTTCTTC; CDR3: CASSQDRGGGYNEQFF; J: TRBJ2-1; size: NA; length: 16; D: TRBD2; V: TRBV4-1
DNA: TGTGCCAGCAGCTTCCCTTTAGGCACAGATACGCAGTATTTT; CDR3: CASSFPLGTDTQYF; J: TRBJ2-3; size: NA; length: 14; D: NA; V: TRBV5-5
DNA: TGTGCCAGCAGTTCTTGGGGCGTAGGGGGTGGTGGTAGCATTCAGTACTTC; CDR3: CASSSWGVGGGGSIQYF; J: TRBJ2-4; size: NA; length: 17; D: NA; V: TRBV5-6
DNA: TGTGCCAGCAGTGAAGCCAGGCCAGGGGGGAATGAAAAACTGTTTTTT; CDR3: CASSEARPGGNEKLFF; J: TRBJ1-4; size: NA; length: 16; D: TRBD1; V: TRBV6-1
DNA: TGTGCCAGCAGTTTCTTTACGGACAGGGACAATCAGCCCCAGCATTTT; CDR3: CASSFFTDRDNQPQHF; J: TRBJ1-5; size: once; length: 16; D: TRBD1; V: TRBV6-5
DNA: TGTGCCAGCAGCTGGGACATCAATAATTCACCCCTCCACTTT; CDR3: CASSWDINNSPLHF; J: TRBJ1-6; size: NA; length: 14; D: NA; V: TRBV5-4
DNA: TGTGCCAGCAGCTTTGACACCCTAACCTACGAGCAGTACTTC; CDR3: CASSFDTLTYEQYF; J: TRBJ2-7; size: NA; length: 14; D: NA; V: TRBV11-2
DNA: TGTGCCAGCAGCCAAGGGGACAGGGTTGGAAACACCATATATTTT; CDR3: CASSQGDRVGNTIYF; J: TRBJ1-3; size: NA; length: 15; D: TRBD1; V: TRBV4-2
DNA: TGTGCCAGCAGCTCGGGACAGGGCTACGAGCAGTACTTC; CDR3: CASSSGQGYEQYF; J: TRBJ2-7; size: NA; length: 13; D: TRBD1; V: TRBV11-3
DNA: TGTGCCAGCAGCTTACATGAGCAGTTCTTC; CDR3: CASSLHEQFF; J: TRBJ2-1; size: NA; length: 10; D: NA; V: TRBV7-9
DNA: TGTGCCAGCAGTTACTCGGGGAGCGGAGTCTACGAGCAGTACTTC; CDR3: CASSYSGSGVYEQYF; J: TRBJ2-7; size: NA; length: 15; D: NA; V: TRBV6-5
DNA: TGTGCCAGCGGACAGGGGGGTGAAAAACTGTTTTTT; CDR3: CASGQGGEKLFF; J: TRBJ1-4; size: NA; length: 12; D: TRBD1; V: TRBV28
DNA: TGTGCCACCTCCGCCTTAGCGGGGGCCCTATACAATGAGCAGTTCTTC; CDR3: CATSALAGALYNEQFF; J: TRBJ2-1; size: NA; length: 16; D: TRBD2; V: TRBV2